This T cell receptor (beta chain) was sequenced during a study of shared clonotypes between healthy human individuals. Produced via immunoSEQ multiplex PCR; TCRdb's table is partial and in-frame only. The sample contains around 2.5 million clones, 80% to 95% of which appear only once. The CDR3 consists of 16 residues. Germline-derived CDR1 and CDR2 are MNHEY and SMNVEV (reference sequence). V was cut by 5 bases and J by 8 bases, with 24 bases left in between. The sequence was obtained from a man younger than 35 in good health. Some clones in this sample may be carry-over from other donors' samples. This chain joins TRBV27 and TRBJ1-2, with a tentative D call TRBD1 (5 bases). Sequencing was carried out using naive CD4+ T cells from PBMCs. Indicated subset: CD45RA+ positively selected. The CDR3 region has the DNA TGTGCCAGCAGTCCCTCCATGGGCAGGGCCAATGGGGGCTACACCTTC. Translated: CASSPSMGRANGGYTF.